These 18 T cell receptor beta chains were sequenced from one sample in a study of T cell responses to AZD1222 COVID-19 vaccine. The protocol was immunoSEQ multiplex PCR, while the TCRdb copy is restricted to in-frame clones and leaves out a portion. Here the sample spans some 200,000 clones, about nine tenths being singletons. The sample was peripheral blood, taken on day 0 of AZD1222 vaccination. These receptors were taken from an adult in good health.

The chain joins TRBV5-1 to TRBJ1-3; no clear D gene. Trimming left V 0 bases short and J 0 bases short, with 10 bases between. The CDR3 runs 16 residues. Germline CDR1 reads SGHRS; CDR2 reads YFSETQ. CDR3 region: CASSLGTIPSGNTIYF. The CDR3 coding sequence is TGCGCCAGCAGCTTGGGGACTATCCCCTCTGGAAACACCATATATTTT.

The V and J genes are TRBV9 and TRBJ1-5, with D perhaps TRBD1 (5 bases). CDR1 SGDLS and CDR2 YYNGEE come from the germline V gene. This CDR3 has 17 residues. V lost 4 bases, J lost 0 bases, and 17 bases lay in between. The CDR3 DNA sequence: TGTGCCAGCAGCCCGGGTGGGGGGGTCGGTAGCAATCAGCCCCAGCATTTT. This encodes CASSPGGGVGSNQPQHF.

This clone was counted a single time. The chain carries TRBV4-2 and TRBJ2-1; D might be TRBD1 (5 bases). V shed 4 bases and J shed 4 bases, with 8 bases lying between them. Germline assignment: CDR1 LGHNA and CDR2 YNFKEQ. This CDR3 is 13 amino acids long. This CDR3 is CASSLTGYNEQFF. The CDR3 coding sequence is TGTGCCAGCAGCCTAACAGGATACAATGAGCAGTTCTTC.

The CDR3 reads CASSRDRGQVSEQYF. The DNA for the CDR3 is TGTGCCAGCTCACGAGACAGGGGGCAGGTCTCCGAGCAGTACTTC. This rearrangement joins TRBV18 to TRBJ2-7, with 10 bases identical to TRBD1. The CDR3 has 15 amino acids. Per the germline V gene, CDR1 is KGHSH and CDR2 is LQKENI. V lost 4 bases to trimming and J lost 6 bases; unmatched junction nucleotides: 9.

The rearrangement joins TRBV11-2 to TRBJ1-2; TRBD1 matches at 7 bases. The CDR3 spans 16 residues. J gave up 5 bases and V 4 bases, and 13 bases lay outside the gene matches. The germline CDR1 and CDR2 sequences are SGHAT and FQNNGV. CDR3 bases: TGTGCCAGCAGCTCCCCACGGGACAGTTTTGGATATGGCTACACCTTC. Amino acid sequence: CASSSPRDSFGYGYTF.

As DNA, the CDR3 is TGTGCCACCAGCGCCCAGGGGCATGGCGCCTACGAGCAGTACTTC. It yields the protein CATSAQGHGAYEQYF. The chain employs TRBV15 and TRBJ2-7, with D possibly matching TRBD1 (6 bases). Trimming left V 5 bases short and J 2 bases short, with 16 bases between. Per germline, CDR1 LNHNV and CDR2 YYDKDF (reference sequence). The CDR3 runs to 15 residues. Filled out from reference TRBV15 and TRBJ2-7, the complete variable domain reads DAMVIQNPRYQVTQFGKPVTLSCSQTLNHNVMYWYQQKSSQAPKLLFHYYDKDFNNEADTPDNFQSRRPNTSFCFLDIRSPGLGDTAMYLCATSAQGHGAYEQYFGPGTRLTVT.

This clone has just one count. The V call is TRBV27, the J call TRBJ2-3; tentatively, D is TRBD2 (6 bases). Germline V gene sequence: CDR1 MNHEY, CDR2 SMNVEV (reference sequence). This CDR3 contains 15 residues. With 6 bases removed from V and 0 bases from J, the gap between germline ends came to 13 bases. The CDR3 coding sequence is TGTGCCAGCAGCATGGGACTTATTAGCACAGATACGCAGTATTTT. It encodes CASSMGLISTDTQYF.

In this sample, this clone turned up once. The CDR3 DNA follows: TGCAGTGCTAGTTGGGGTGATGCAGATACGCAGTATTTT. Translated, it gives CSASWGDADTQYF. V and J are TRBV20-1 and TRBJ2-3; D unresolved. CDR3 length: 13 residues. Trimming removed 3 bases at V and 4 bases at J, with 11 bases between. Germline CDR1 and CDR2: DFQATT and SNEGSKA (reference sequence).

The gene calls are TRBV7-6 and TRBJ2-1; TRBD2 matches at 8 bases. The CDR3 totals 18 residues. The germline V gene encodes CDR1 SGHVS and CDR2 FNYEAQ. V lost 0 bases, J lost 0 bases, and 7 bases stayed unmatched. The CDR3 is CASSLAGGAPSSYNEQFF. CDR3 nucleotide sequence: TGTGCCAGCAGCTTAGCCGGGGGGGCCCCCTCCTCCTACAATGAGCAGTTCTTC.

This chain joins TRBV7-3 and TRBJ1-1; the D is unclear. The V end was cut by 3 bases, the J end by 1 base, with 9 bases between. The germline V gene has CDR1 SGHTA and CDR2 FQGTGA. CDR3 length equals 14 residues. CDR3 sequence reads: CASSLTVGNTEAFF. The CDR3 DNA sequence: TGTGCCAGCAGCTTGACGGTGGGGAACACTGAAGCTTTCTTT. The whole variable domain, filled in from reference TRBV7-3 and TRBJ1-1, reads GAGVSQTPSNKVTEKGKYVELRCDPISGHTALYWYRQSLGQGPEFLIYFQGTGAADDSGLPNDRFFAVRPEGSVSTLKIQRTERGDSAVYLCASSLTVGNTEAFFGQGTRLTVV.

For the CDR3, the DNA is TGTGCCAGCAGCTTGGGGGATCTTATGCAAGAGACCCAGTACTTC. Translation: CASSLGDLMQETQYF. The V and J genes are TRBV5-8 and TRBJ2-5; D gene unclear. Germline V lookup: CDR1 SGHTS, CDR2 YDEGEE. The CDR3 is made up of 15 amino acids. Trimming pared 0 bases from V and 2 bases from J, leaving 11 bases between.

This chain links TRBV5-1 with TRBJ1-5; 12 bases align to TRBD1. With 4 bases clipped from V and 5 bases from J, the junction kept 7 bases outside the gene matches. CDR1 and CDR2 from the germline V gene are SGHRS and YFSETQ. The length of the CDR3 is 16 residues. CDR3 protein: CASSPGTGGADQPQHF. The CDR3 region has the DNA TGCGCCAGCAGCCCCGGGACAGGGGGCGCGGATCAGCCCCAGCATTTT.

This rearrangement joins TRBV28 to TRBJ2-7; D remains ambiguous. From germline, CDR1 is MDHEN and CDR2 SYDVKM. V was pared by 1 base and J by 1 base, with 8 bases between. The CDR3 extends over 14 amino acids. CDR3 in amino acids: CASSLYFVSYEQYF. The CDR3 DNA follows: TGTGCCAGCAGTTTATACTTTGTTTCCTACGAGCAGTACTTC.

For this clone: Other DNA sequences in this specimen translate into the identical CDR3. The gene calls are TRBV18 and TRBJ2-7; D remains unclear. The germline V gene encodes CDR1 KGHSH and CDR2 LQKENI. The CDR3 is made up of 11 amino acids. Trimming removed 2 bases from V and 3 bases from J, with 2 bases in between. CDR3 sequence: CASSPDYEQYF. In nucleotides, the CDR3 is TGTGCCAGCTCACCAGACTACGAGCAGTACTTC.

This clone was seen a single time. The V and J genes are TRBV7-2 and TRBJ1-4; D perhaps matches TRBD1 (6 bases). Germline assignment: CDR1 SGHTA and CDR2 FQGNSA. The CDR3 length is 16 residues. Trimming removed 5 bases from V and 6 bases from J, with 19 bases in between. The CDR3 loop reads CASSETDRLKHEKLFF. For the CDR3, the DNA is TGTGCCAGCAGCGAGACCGACAGGCTCAAGCATGAAAAACTGTTTTTT.

The CDR3 DNA is TGTGCCACCCGGGACATCTATAATTCACCCCTCCACTTT. It codes for CATRDIYNSPLHF. This rearrangement joins TRBV6-6 to TRBJ1-6; weak D call: TRBD1 (6 bases). Germline V lookup: CDR1 MNHNY, CDR2 SVGAGI (reference sequence). The CDR3 has 13 residues. Trimming removed 10 bases from V and 3 bases from J, with 10 bases in between.

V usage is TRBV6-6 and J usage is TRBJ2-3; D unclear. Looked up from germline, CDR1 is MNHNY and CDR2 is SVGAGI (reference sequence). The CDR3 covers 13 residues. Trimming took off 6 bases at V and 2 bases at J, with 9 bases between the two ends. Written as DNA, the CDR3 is TGTGCCAGCAGCCGAATCAACACAGATACGCAGTATTTT. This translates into CASSRINTDTQYF.

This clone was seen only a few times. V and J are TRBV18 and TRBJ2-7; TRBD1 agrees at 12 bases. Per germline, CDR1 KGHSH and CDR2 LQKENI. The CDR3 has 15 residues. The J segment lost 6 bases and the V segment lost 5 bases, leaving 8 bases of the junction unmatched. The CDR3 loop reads CASSGTGQGAVEQYF. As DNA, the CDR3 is TGTGCCAGCTCAGGAACGGGACAGGGGGCGGTCGAGCAGTACTTC.